Below, one TCR beta chain is given with its context. This clonotype was seen many times. This clone's antigen is unknown. No clone much larger than this one lies a single base away; base qualities are absent. Its CDR3 holds 14 amino acids, cysteine through phenylalanine. The read is trimmed to its CDR3 DNA, 42 bases read in frame from base 1. The germline V gene gives CDR1 as KGHSH and CDR2 as LQKENI. V has 4 bases trimmed and J has 4 bases trimmed; junction bases matching no gene number 3. These data come from a study of breast tumors, draining lymph nodes, adjacent tissues (TCRdb year 2016). General notes on the study: In breast cancer patients, the study compared the TCR beta repertoires of tumor, adjacent nontumor tissue and axillary lymph nodes. In human breast cancer, the study set out to evaluate how tumor, surrounding tissue and draining lymph node repertoires relate to one another and whether T cells may move between these sites.

These reads were obtained on an Illumina HiSeq 2000. TCR beta chain libraries were generated through multiplex PCR amplification. High-throughput sequencing was used to analyze the amplified TCR beta chain products. Using fastp at Q25 and MiXCR, TCRdb reprocessed the public reads and kept productive beta chains. Records with the same CDR3 protein are collapsed into one entry carrying the most frequent genes and DNA. The sample data list about 170,000 distinct CDR3 sequences, and around 35% of these were observed just once. Roughly 3.8% of the sample is taken by the ten largest. The investigation overall reported the following: The conclusion that tumor T cells originate in lymph nodes was framed as consistent with a hypothesis rather than directly demonstrated. The similarity between tumor and nontumor tissue repertoires was significantly greater in luminal-like breast cancer than in basal-like breast cancer. T-cell repertoire diversity in tumors was found to be lower than in lymph nodes but higher than in nontumor tissue, and preferential V and J gene usage was observed. A scenario in which most tumor T cells derive from the lymph node and then expand within tumor tissue was judged to be consistent with the data.

The lymph node samples were taken from the axillary draining lymph nodes of breast cancer patients. The chain uses TRBV18 and TRBJ1-2, with 10 central nucleotides matching TRBD1. The sequencing input was axillary lymph node tissue. The receptor was isolated from a female donor with breast cancer. Some clones in this sample may be carry-over from other donors' samples. The CDR3 here reads CASSQGTGAYGYTF. In nucleotides, the sequence is TGTGCCAGCTCACAAGGGACAGGGGCCTATGGCTACACCTTC.